The 32 T cell receptor beta chains below come from one sample, sequenced in a study of blood T cell repertoires in COVID-19. Sequencing used immunoSEQ multiplex PCR; TCRdb keeps in-frame clones, though not all of them. Among hundreds of thousands of clones listed, around 91% were seen once. Sequenced sample: PBMCs or T cells enriched from blood (not recorded which). The receptors come from a man aged 25 to 45 who had been exposed to COVID-19.

A few counts support this clone. The chain links TRBV5-5 to TRBJ2-1; D uncertain. V was trimmed by 0 bases and J by 8 bases, leaving 15 bases between them. The CDR3 length is 15 residues. Germline CDR1 is SGHKS and CDR2 is YYEKEE (reference sequence). The CDR3 reads CASSLGQALIDEQFF. As DNA, the CDR3 is TGTGCCAGCAGCTTGGGTCAGGCGCTAATCGATGAGCAGTTCTTC.

The rearrangement links TRBV5-4 to TRBJ1-2; no firm D call. Trimming left V 4 bases short and J 8 bases short, with 12 bases between. This CDR3 contains 12 residues. CDR1 SGHNT and CDR2 YYREEE come from the germline V gene (reference sequence). As DNA, the CDR3 is TGTGCCAGCAGCGACAATCAGAAGGGCTACACCTTC. It specifies CASSDNQKGYTF.

This rearrangement joins TRBV19 to TRBJ1-5; D not resolved. Per germline, CDR1 LNHDA and CDR2 SQIVND (reference sequence). This CDR3 has 14 residues. With 2 bases removed from V and 6 bases from J, the gap between germline ends came to 11 bases. CDR3 region: CASSISQTFQPQHF. The CDR3 DNA is TGTGCCAGTAGTATATCCCAGACTTTTCAGCCCCAGCATTTT.

The J gene is TRBJ2-5, the V gene TRBV20-1; 11 bases align to TRBD2. CDR1 and CDR2 from the germline V gene are DFQATT and SNEGSKA (reference sequence). This CDR3 is 14 amino acids long. V dropped 3 bases and J dropped 2; count of bases not matched to a gene: 2. CDR3 in amino acids: CSASRLAGQETQYF. The CDR3 region has the DNA TGCAGTGCTAGTCGACTAGCGGGGCAAGAGACCCAGTACTTC.

The chain joins TRBV5-4 to TRBJ2-2; 13 positions agree with TRBD2. V was pared by 2 bases and J by 8 bases, with 6 bases of the junction left unmatched. The CDR3 is 16 amino acids. From germline, CDR1 is SGHNT and CDR2 YYREEE (reference sequence). In DNA, the CDR3 is TGTGCCAGCAGCTTACTAGCGGGGGGGAGTTCAGGGGAGCTGTTTTTT. It encodes CASSLLAGGSSGELFF. Using reference TRBV5-4 and TRBJ2-2 for the parts outside the CDR3, the full variable domain is ETGVTQSPTHLIKTRGQQVTLRCSSQSGHNTVSWYQQALGQGPQFIFQYYREEENGRGNFPPRFSGLQFPNYSSELNVNALELDDSALYLCASSLLAGGSSGELFFGEGSRLTVL.

The V gene is TRBV7-3, the J gene TRBJ2-1, with 11 nucleotides matching TRBD2. Germline CDR1 and CDR2: SGHTA and FQGTGA. The trim removed 7 bases at V and 9 bases at J, leaving 8 bases unmatched. This CDR3 comprises 14 residues. CDR3 coding DNA: TGTGCCAGCAAGCTAGCGGGGGGCCACGGTGAGCAGTTCTTC. The encoded protein is CASKLAGGHGEQFF.

The V gene is TRBV4-1, the J gene TRBJ2-5, with 8 nucleotides matching TRBD1. The ends lost 2 bases at V and 3 bases at J; junction bases unmatched: 8. The CDR3 runs to 16 residues. The germline gives CDR1 MGHRA, CDR2 YSYEKL. The CDR3, as DNA: TGCGCCAGCAGCCAAAGGACAGGGACAGGAGAAGAGACCCAGTACTTC. Translating it yields CASSQRTGTGEETQYF.

V and J are TRBV19 and TRBJ2-2; possibly TRBD1 for D (6 bases). The germline V gene has CDR1 LNHDA and CDR2 SQIVND (reference sequence). Trimming stripped 5 bases from V and 3 bases from J, with 16 bases between. The CDR3 has 16 residues. The CDR3 protein is CASSLSWDTYTGELFF. The CDR3 nucleotides read TGTGCCAGTAGTTTATCTTGGGACACTTACACCGGGGAGCTGTTTTTT.

This clone was counted a single time. The chain has TRBV6-5 and TRBJ2-5, with 7 bases matching TRBD2. CDR1 and CDR2 from the germline V gene are MNHEY and SVGAGI. With 6 bases clipped from V and 1 base from J, the junction kept 5 bases outside the gene matches. The CDR3 length is 14 residues. The CDR3 loop reads CASSLSGAQETQYF. CDR3 nucleotide sequence: TGTGCCAGCAGCTTGAGCGGGGCCCAAGAGACCCAGTACTTC.

V is TRBV10-1 and J is TRBJ2-5, with 7 bases that match TRBD1. The trim removed 2 bases at V and 5 bases at J, leaving 8 bases unmatched. This CDR3 is 15 amino acids long. Germline V gene lookup returns CDR1 WNHNN and CDR2 SYGVQD (reference sequence). Here the CDR3 reads CASSEATGVWETQYF. The CDR3 DNA reads TGCGCCAGCAGTGAGGCAACAGGGGTTTGGGAGACCCAGTACTTC.

The CDR3 region has the DNA TGCAGTGCTAGTGGTTTCCGTAACTATGGCTACACCTTC. This encodes CSASGFRNYGYTF. The chain links TRBV20-1 to TRBJ1-2; no clear D gene. The germline V gene encodes CDR1 DFQATT and CDR2 SNEGSKA (reference sequence). This CDR3 region has 13 residues. Trimming pared 3 bases from V and 1 base from J, leaving 9 bases between.

V usage is TRBV4-2 and J usage is TRBJ1-4, with D possibly matching TRBD1 (5 bases). The V and J ends lost 2 bases and 6 bases respectively, with 13 bases between them. The germline CDR1 and CDR2 sequences are LGHNA and YNFKEQ. CDR3 length equals 15 residues. This chain's CDR3 is CASSQWVGADEKLFF. In nucleotides, the CDR3 is TGTGCCAGCAGCCAATGGGTAGGGGCAGATGAAAAACTGTTTTTT.

The chain recombines TRBV5-6 with TRBJ1-2, with D possibly matching TRBD1 (6 bases). The V gene's germline CDR1 is SGHDT and CDR2 YYEEEE. V was pared by 2 bases and J by 8 bases, with 13 bases between. The CDR3 runs to 13 residues. The CDR3 sequence is CASSFRQAEGYTF. CDR3 nucleotide sequence: TGTGCCAGCAGCTTCAGACAGGCGGAAGGCTACACCTTC.

The rearrangement links TRBV29-1 to TRBJ1-6, with 8 positions matching TRBD1. This CDR3 spans 14 amino acids. V gave up 5 bases and J gave up 7 bases; unmatched junction bases: 7. Germline CDR1 reads SQVTM; CDR2 reads ANQGSEA. The CDR3 spells CSVSAGTGNSPLHF. The CDR3 DNA reads TGCAGCGTTTCGGCCGGGACAGGAAATTCACCCCTCCACTTT.

The chain is built from TRBV10-3 and TRBJ1-2, with D perhaps TRBD1 (6 bases). The CDR3 totals 13 residues. CDR1 is ENHRY and CDR2 is SYGVKD in the germline V gene. V lost 5 bases and J lost 3, with 10 bases in between. CDR3 residues: CAISRDTDYGYTF. In DNA form, the CDR3 reads TGTGCCATCAGTCGGGACACCGACTATGGCTACACCTTC.

This chain connects TRBV19 to TRBJ1-4; 8 bases align to TRBD1. CDR3 size: 15 residues. Germline V gene lookup returns CDR1 LNHDA and CDR2 SQIVND (reference sequence). The junction had 9 bases not matched to a gene; V was cut back by 6 bases and J by 6 bases. In DNA, the CDR3 is TGTGCCAGTAGAGGGACCGGACAGGGATATGAAAAACTGTTTTTT. Translated, it gives CASRGTGQGYEKLFF.

There are a few counts of this clone. This sequence joins TRBV18 and TRBJ1-6, with a weak D call TRBD1 (5 bases). The V and J ends lost 3 bases and 3 bases respectively, with 15 bases between them. The CDR3 loop spans 17 amino acids. The V gene's germline CDR1 is KGHSH and CDR2 LQKENI. The CDR3 spells CASSPEGLGSYNSPLHF. CDR3 coding DNA: TGTGCCAGCTCACCGGAGGGGTTAGGAAGCTATAATTCACCCCTCCACTTT.

The chain's CDR3 is CASRRGAGSPLHF. The CDR3 DNA sequence: TGTGCCAGCAGACGAGGGGCGGGATCACCCCTCCACTTT. The chain uses TRBV12-3 or TRBV12-4 and TRBJ1-6, with a weak D call TRBD1 (5 bases). Deletions cut 6 bases from V and 10 bases from J, with 13 bases between. The CDR3 sequence is 13 residues long.

The V call is TRBV19, the J call TRBJ2-2; TRBD2 might be the D (5 bases). Deletions cut 3 bases from V and 7 bases from J, with 15 bases between. Germline CDR1 reads LNHDA; CDR2 reads SQIVND (reference sequence). The CDR3 consists of 15 residues. CDR3 protein: CASSIARGSGGELFF. CDR3 in DNA: TGTGCCAGTAGTATTGCTAGAGGGAGTGGCGGGGAGCTGTTTTTT.

This chain connects TRBV6-5 to TRBJ2-7; D is possibly TRBD1 (5 bases). CDR1 MNHEY and CDR2 SVGAGI come from the germline V gene. The CDR3 loop spans 13 amino acids. Deletions cut 7 bases from V and 4 bases from J, with 14 bases between. The CDR3 spells CASIRDRFYEQYF. As DNA, the CDR3 is TGTGCCAGCATCAGAGACAGATTTTACGAGCAGTACTTC.

This clone has just a few counts. The rearrangement joins TRBV6-4 to TRBJ2-2; TRBD2 might be the D (6 bases). Germline V gene lookup returns CDR1 MRHNA and CDR2 SNTAGT. The CDR3 loop spans 15 amino acids. Trimming stripped 0 bases from V and 5 bases from J, with 10 bases between. CDR3 sequence: CASSDSKEGTGELFF. CDR3 nucleotides: TGTGCCAGCAGTGACTCTAAGGAGGGGACCGGGGAGCTGTTTTTT.

The CDR3 DNA follows: TGCGCCAGCAGCGGGAGGGGTGTGCCTCAAGAGACCCAGTACTTC. As protein: CASSGRGVPQETQYF. The chain recombines TRBV5-1 with TRBJ2-5; TRBD2 aligns across 7 bases. The germline gives CDR1 SGHRS, CDR2 YFSETQ. Unmatched junction bases numbered 8, after V lost 4 bases and J lost 2 bases. The CDR3 is 15 residues long.

The chain is built from TRBV6-5 and TRBJ1-5, with D tentatively TRBD1 (5 bases). CDR3 length: 14 residues. The V and J ends lost 5 bases and 5 bases respectively, with 13 bases between them. CDR1 and CDR2 from the germline V gene are MNHEY and SVGAGI. The CDR3 DNA sequence: TGTGCCAGCAGTCCTTCGGGGGGATATCAGCCCCAGCATTTT. It encodes CASSPSGGYQPQHF.

In this sample, this clone turned up once. The rearrangement joins TRBV7-2 to TRBJ2-6; D is ambiguous. The germline CDR1 and CDR2 sequences are SGHTA and FQGNSA. Trimming left V 6 bases short and J 4 bases short, with 10 bases between. The CDR3 is made up of 14 amino acids. The CDR3 sequence is CASSPQWGANVLTF. CDR3 nucleotides: TGTGCCAGCAGTCCTCAGTGGGGGGCCAACGTCCTGACTTTC.

The chain employs TRBV12-5 and TRBJ2-7; the D gene is possibly TRBD2 (5 bases). Per germline, CDR1 LGHNT and CDR2 FRNRAP. This CDR3 contains 16 residues. The V and J ends lost 5 bases and 2 bases respectively, with 19 bases between them. The CDR3 nucleotides are TGTGCTAGTGGTAGCCCGCTCGAGGGAGCAACCTACGAGCAGTACTTC. Translating gives CASGSPLEGATYEQYF.

The rearrangement uses TRBV6-1 and TRBJ1-6, with unresolved D. Germline V CDR1 and CDR2: MNHNS, SASEGT. The CDR3 consists of 14 residues. Trimming pared 2 bases from V and 9 bases from J, leaving 11 bases between. The CDR3 bases are TGTGCCAGCAGTGAACCGAGGACTTTTTCACCCCTCCACTTT. Translating gives CASSEPRTFSPLHF.

CDR3 nucleotide sequence: TGTGCCTGGAGTGAGACAGGGGCAGTAGATACGCAGTATTTT. This encodes CAWSETGAVDTQYF. The V and J genes are TRBV30 and TRBJ2-3; 8 positions agree with TRBD1. Germline V lookup: CDR1 GTSNPN, CDR2 SVGIG (reference sequence). The CDR3 extends over 14 amino acids. After removal of 1 base from V and 5 bases from J, the junction contained 5 bases not matched to a gene.

The J gene is TRBJ2-5, the V gene TRBV7-8; 10 nucleotides align to TRBD2. V trimming: 3 bases; J trimming: 5 bases; junction bases outside the gene matches: 9. This CDR3 spans 16 amino acids. The germline V gene has CDR1 SGHVS and CDR2 FQNEAQ. CDR3 nucleotides: TGTGCCAGCAGCTTCCCAGCGGGGGGGCAGGAGGAGACCCAGTACTTC. It specifies CASSFPAGGQEETQYF.

The chain joins TRBV5-1 to TRBJ2-7; 7 nucleotides agree with TRBD1. CDR3 length equals 14 residues. Per germline, CDR1 SGHRS and CDR2 YFSETQ. The ends lost 2 bases at V and 3 bases at J; junction bases unmatched: 5. The CDR3 sequence: CASSFRQGLYEQYF. The DNA of the CDR3 is TGCGCCAGCAGCTTCCGACAGGGCCTCTACGAGCAGTACTTC.

This clone is a singleton in its sample. CDR3 DNA: TGTGCCAGCAGTCTACAGGGGGCGGTTGGCAATCAGCCCCAGCATTTT. This codes for CASSLQGAVGNQPQHF. V usage is TRBV27 and J usage is TRBJ1-5; 9 bases fit TRBD1. The CDR3 spans 16 residues. The germline CDR1 and CDR2 sequences are MNHEY and SMNVEV (reference sequence). V gave up 5 bases and J gave up 2 bases; unmatched junction bases: 7.

The chain employs TRBV29-1 and TRBJ1-2, with no clear D. V was trimmed by 7 bases and J by 3 bases, leaving 15 bases between them. CDR1 and CDR2 (germline): SQVTM, ANQGSEA. This CDR3 comprises 13 residues. DNA for the CDR3: TGCAGCGGGCGGGGAGGGTCAGACTATGGCTACACCTTC. This translates into CSGRGGSDYGYTF.

The chain uses TRBV11-2 and TRBJ2-7; TRBD1 agrees at 10 bases. The CDR3 runs to 15 residues. Losses at the gene ends were 4 bases for V and 4 bases for J; bases not matched to a gene: 7. Germline lookup yields CDR1 SGHAT and CDR2 FQNNGV. The CDR3: CASSSLTGGGYEQYF. The CDR3 DNA sequence: TGTGCCAGCAGCTCCCTGACAGGGGGCGGATACGAGCAGTACTTC.